The rows below give T cell receptor beta chains drawn from one sample of a study of T cells in Graves' hyperthyroidism and ophthalmopathy. TCRdb independently ran MiXCR on the multiplex PCR reads; one entry per CDR3 protein. The table has hundreds of thousands of distinct CDR3 sequences, 16% seen once; the top ten hold more than 15%. The sample consisted of blood. The receptors stem from a woman aged 18-29 years with Graves' hyperthyroidism. CDR3s leave out the opening cysteine and the closing phenylalanine or tryptophan. Part of the rows lack a size; the others show once, few, many or a class for expanded clones.

j_gene,v_gene,abundance,CDR3aa
TRBJ2-6,TRBV11-2,NA,ASAAYDARGAGANVLT
TRBJ1-2,TRBV20-1,NA,SARDFSTIVLLYGYT
TRBJ2-7,TRBV10-1,many,ASSDLAAVSEQY
TRBJ2-5,TRBV6-5,NA,ASSYSEGTETQY
TRBJ2-3,TRBV6-1,few,ASSGSSTDTQY
TRBJ1-2,TRBV12-3/TRBV12-4,many,ASSFDSRTLYGYT
TRBJ1-1,TRBV3-1,many,ASSEGKNTEAF
TRBJ2-7,TRBV7-2,NA,AIGGGAGSYEQY
TRBJ2-3,TRBV5-5,many,ASSGFGLAEVTDTQY
TRBJ2-2,TRBV7-2,NA,ASSFRDRGTGELF
TRBJ2-7,TRBV7-9,many,ASSLPGQGPYEQY
TRBJ1-2,TRBV13,few,ASSIRQATYGYT
TRBJ2-3,TRBV20-1,many,SAPRDGRTDTQY
TRBJ1-1,TRBV6-1,many,ASSELFVDTEAF
TRBJ2-7,TRBV6-2/TRBV6-3,few,ASSYPLDRDPPYEQY
TRBJ2-1,TRBV12-3/TRBV12-4,few,ASSLSRNGDEQF
TRBJ1-2,TRBV20-1,many,SASRGALGYGYT
TRBJ1-5,TRBV6-2/TRBV6-3,NA,ASSYYGRNQPQH
TRBJ2-1,TRBV7-2,NA,ASSLVAAGGPGEQF
TRBJ2-7,TRBV20-1,many,SAGDRGTYEQY
TRBJ2-2,TRBV12-3/TRBV12-4,many,ASSPRDRGTGELF
TRBJ1-1,TRBV19,NA,ASIREGFFSNTEAF
TRBJ1-4,TRBV11-2,NA,ASSFYKGPTTNEKLF
TRBJ1-2,TRBV6-6,few,ASSYFGTGRIYGYT
TRBJ1-4,TRBV12-3/TRBV12-4,many,ASSNIGGTGLGKLF
TRBJ2-7,TRBV20-1,many,SASGRGAYEQY
TRBJ1-1,TRBV5-1,few,ASSFAYLTEAF
TRBJ1-4,TRBV6-1,many,ATTTGTGSEKLF
TRBJ1-3,TRBV3-1,many,ASSPGMGNTIY
TRBJ2-1,TRBV7-9,many,ASCVWDASSYNEQF
TRBJ1-1,TRBV27,many,ASRGTGLNTEAF
TRBJ1-6,TRBV12-3/TRBV12-4,many,ASRKEGQSSYNSPLH
TRBJ2-7,TRBV12-3/TRBV12-4,NA,ASSLQINSYEQY
TRBJ1-5,TRBV4-3,few,ASSQEVGQNNQPQH
TRBJ1-4,TRBV7-9,NA,ASSLAVRTNEKLF
TRBJ2-2,TRBV12-3/TRBV12-4,few,ASSFWTGGANTGELF
TRBJ2-1,TRBV6-1,many,ASTPGGGIYNEQF
TRBJ2-5,TRBV5-1,few,ASSWGHLQETQY
TRBJ2-1,TRBV24-1,many,ATSDFTGASYNEQF
TRBJ2-2,TRBV5-1,few,ASSFSVNTGELF
TRBJ2-5,TRBV24-1,NA,ATSEPGFQETQY
TRBJ2-7,TRBV18,NA,ASSPTAGGGSYEQY
TRBJ1-6,TRBV20-1,NA,SASPGQGNSPLH
TRBJ2-7,TRBV4-2,few,ASSQGLTGTAISYEQY
TRBJ1-2,TRBV7-8,many,ASSLGGSGNYGYT
TRBJ1-6,TRBV30,many,AWSRQGDSPLH
TRBJ2-1,TRBV5-6,many,ASSFTAGQEQF
TRBJ2-2,TRBV20-1,NA,SARVGLAGNTGELF
TRBJ1-3,TRBV28,NA,ASSESHLRDARGNTIY
TRBJ2-7,TRBV7-9,few,ASTISRGEYEQY
TRBJ2-5,TRBV7-2,many,ASSSGPETQY
TRBJ1-1,TRBV12-3/TRBV12-4,many,ASSLGVGGWNTEAF
TRBJ2-5,TRBV5-1,few,ASSPQAGFETQY
TRBJ2-7,TRBV20-1,few,SATQSSGRSSYEQY
TRBJ2-5,TRBV2,many,ASRTGLAGGRETQY